The 26 T cell receptor beta chains presented below share a single source sample, sequenced in a study of blood T cell repertoires in COVID-19. The assay was immunoSEQ multiplex PCR, and TCRdb's table has in-frame clones only and misses some. The sample consists of fewer than 140,000 clones, 76% of them appearing once. The sample comprised peripheral blood. These receptors were taken from an elderly man with COVID-19, enrolled during active disease.

This chain links TRBV27 with TRBJ2-3; 8 bases are shared with TRBD2. Germline values: CDR1 MNHEY, CDR2 SMNVEV (reference sequence). J gave up 5 bases and V 7 bases, and 14 bases lay outside the gene matches. This CDR3 region has 16 residues. CDR3 region: CASTPGWGLVLDTQYF. The CDR3 DNA reads as TGTGCCAGCACCCCTGGGTGGGGACTAGTTTTAGATACGCAGTATTTT.

CDR3 residues: CASSQGGSGTQYF. CDR3 DNA: TGTGCCAGCAGCCAAGGGGGTAGCGGTACGCAGTATTTT. The genes are TRBV3-1 (or the pseudogene TRBV3-2) and TRBJ2-3; a possible D gene is TRBD2 (6 bases). The CDR3 totals 13 residues. Trimming cost V 1 base and J 8 bases, with 10 bases left between them. The germline V gene encodes CDR1 LGHDT and CDR2 YNNKEL (reference sequence).

Comments on this clone: At one boundary the junction diverges from the germline segment, which might be a read error. The chain combines TRBV13 with TRBJ2-1, with D maybe TRBD1 (5 bases). Germline-derived CDR1 and CDR2 are PRHDT and FYEKMQ (reference sequence). The CDR3 spans 12 residues. Written as DNA, the CDR3 is TGTGCCAGCAGCCCCTCGGACAAGGAGCAGTTCTTC. It specifies CASSPSDKEQFF. Full variable domain (missing parts from reference TRBV13 and TRBJ2-1): AAGVIQSPRHLIKEKRETATLKCYPIPRHDTVYWYQQGPGQDPQFLISFYEKMQSDKGSIPDRFSAQQFSDYHSELNMSSLELGDSALYFCASSPSDKEQFFGPGTRLTVL.

The chain is built from TRBV7-9 and TRBJ2-7; D remains ambiguous. Trimming removed 5 bases at V and 3 bases at J, with 5 bases between. This CDR3 is 11 amino acids long. The V gene's germline CDR1 is SEHNR and CDR2 FQNEAQ (reference sequence). The CDR3 here is CASSPRYEQYF. CDR3 DNA: TGTGCCAGCAGCCCCCGCTACGAGCAGTACTTC.

The chain recombines TRBV9 with TRBJ1-2; the D gene is possibly TRBD1 (5 bases). Trimming took off 3 bases at V and 5 bases at J, with 14 bases between the two ends. CDR1 SGDLS and CDR2 YYNGEE come from the germline V gene. The CDR3 has 14 residues. The CDR3 region has the DNA TGTGCCAGCAGCGCCAACGGGGGGTCATATGGCTACACCTTC. Its protein is CASSANGGSYGYTF.

The V and J genes are TRBV19 and TRBJ1-1; D might be TRBD1 (5 bases). With 6 bases removed from V and 3 bases from J, the gap between germline ends came to 20 bases. The CDR3 loop spans 16 amino acids. CDR1 is LNHDA and CDR2 is SQIVND in the germline V gene (reference sequence). CDR3 in amino acids: CASRKRAYEGDTEAFF. Written as DNA, the CDR3 is TGTGCCAGTAGAAAAAGGGCATATGAAGGGGACACTGAAGCTTTCTTT.

The chain links TRBV2 to TRBJ2-5; 7 nucleotides agree with TRBD1. The CDR3 totals 15 residues. V was pared by 6 bases and J by 2 bases, with 9 bases of the junction left unmatched. Germline V gives CDR1 SNHLY, CDR2 FYNNEI. CDR3 amino acids: CASSPDRAQQETQYF. The DNA of the CDR3 is TGTGCCAGCAGCCCAGACAGGGCCCAACAAGAGACCCAGTACTTC.

The chain carries TRBV28 and TRBJ1-2, with D possibly being TRBD1 (5 bases). CDR1 and CDR2 from the germline V gene are MDHEN and SYDVKM. V lost 5 bases to trimming and J lost 4 bases, with 8 bases between them. The CDR3 is made up of 12 amino acids. The CDR3 loop is CASSQTGYGYTF. DNA for the CDR3: TGTGCCAGCAGTCAAACAGGCTATGGCTACACCTTC.

J is TRBJ2-7 and V is TRBV6-5; 7 bases line up with TRBD2. CDR1 MNHEY and CDR2 SVGAGI come from the germline V gene. The CDR3 has 14 amino acids. J lost 3 bases, V lost 4 bases, and 6 bases had no gene match. This CDR3 is CASSWDYRNYEQYF. CDR3 bases: TGTGCCAGCAGTTGGGACTACAGAAACTACGAGCAGTACTTC.

This chain connects TRBV11-3 to TRBJ2-1; no definite D call. Trimming took off 1 base at V and 5 bases at J, with 6 bases between the two ends. This CDR3 region has 13 residues. Germline V gene lookup returns CDR1 SGHNT and CDR2 YENEEA. The CDR3 region is CASSLGLNNEQFF. DNA of the CDR3: TGTGCCAGCAGCTTAGGACTTAACAATGAGCAGTTCTTC.

This chain connects TRBV7-8 to TRBJ2-7; 9 positions match TRBD1. With 3 bases clipped from V and 2 bases from J, the junction kept 2 bases outside the gene matches. Germline CDR1 reads SGHVS; CDR2 reads FQNEAQ. This CDR3 is built from 14 residues. This CDR3 is CASSFRTGAYEQYF. CDR3 DNA: TGTGCCAGCAGCTTCAGGACAGGGGCCTACGAGCAGTACTTC.

The chain combines TRBV9 with TRBJ2-1, with no clear D. V was pared by 0 bases and J by 6 bases, with 13 bases between. CDR3 length: 15 residues. Germline CDR1 reads SGDLS; CDR2 reads YYNGEE. CDR3 sequence (DNA): TGTGCCAGCAGCGTAGATTCGACTGCGATCAATGAGCAGTTCTTC. Its translation is CASSVDSTAINEQFF.

This clone was seen only a few times. The chain has TRBV12-3 or TRBV12-4 and TRBJ2-1; 7 bases match TRBD1. The trim removed 4 bases at V and 10 bases at J, leaving 7 bases unmatched. The CDR3 runs 13 residues. The CDR3 nucleotides are TGTGCCAGCAGTTACGACAGGGATCACGAGCAGTTCTTC. Its protein product is CASSYDRDHEQFF.

The chain joins TRBV7-3 to TRBJ2-1, with no clear D. This CDR3 region has 15 residues. From germline, CDR1 is SGHTA and CDR2 FQGTGA. V was pared by 2 bases and J by 0 bases, with 8 bases between. The CDR3 nucleotides are TGTGCCAGCAGCTTAGCGGTTAGCTCCTACAATGAGCAGTTCTTC. Amino acid sequence: CASSLAVSSYNEQFF.

The V gene is TRBV13, the J gene TRBJ2-7, with D unclear. The CDR3 totals 13 residues. CDR1 is PRHDT, CDR2 FYEKMQ, per germline (reference sequence). Deletions cut 2 bases from V and 6 bases from J, with 11 bases between. For the CDR3, the DNA is TGTGCCAGCAGCTTAACGCCCACTTCCGAGCAGTACTTC. This translates into CASSLTPTSEQYF. Based on the CDR3 plus reference TRBV13 and TRBJ2-7, the full variable domain is AAGVIQSPRHLIKEKRETATLKCYPIPRHDTVYWYQQGPGQDPQFLISFYEKMQSDKGSIPDRFSAQQFSDYHSELNMSSLELGDSALYFCASSLTPTSEQYFGPGTRLTVT.

The chain is built from TRBV25-1 and TRBJ2-7, with D hard to call. Trimming took 3 bases from V and 3 from J, leaving 3 bases between them. The CDR3 is made up of 11 amino acids. In germline, CDR1 is MGHDK, CDR2 SYGVNS. The CDR3 region is CASSDYYEQYF. CDR3 DNA: TGTGCCAGCAGTGACTACTACGAGCAGTACTTC.

The V call is TRBV9, the J call TRBJ2-2; 10 bases line up with TRBD2. This CDR3 region has 16 residues. Losses at the gene ends were 4 bases for V and 1 base for J; bases not matched to a gene: 4. Per germline, CDR1 SGDLS and CDR2 YYNGEE. CDR3: CASSLGLAVNTGELFF. The CDR3 nucleotides are TGTGCCAGCAGCCTAGGACTAGCGGTGAACACCGGGGAGCTGTTTTTT.

The CDR3 coding sequence is TGCAGCCTAAGAGGCAGTCCGGGGGATGTCGATACGCAGTATTTT. It yields the protein CSLRGSPGDVDTQYF. The rearrangement links TRBV29-1 to TRBJ2-3; tentative D call: TRBD2 (6 bases). V lost 8 bases to trimming and J lost 6 bases, with 24 bases between them. CDR1 SQVTM and CDR2 ANQGSEA come from the germline V gene. The CDR3 spans 15 residues.

This chain connects TRBV7-9 to TRBJ2-1; 13 bases fit TRBD2. The germline V gene has CDR1 SEHNR and CDR2 FQNEAQ (reference sequence). The junction had 6 bases not matched to a gene; V was cut back by 2 bases and J by 5 bases. The length of the CDR3 is 17 residues. The chain's CDR3 is CASSLRGLAGINNEQFF. DNA of the CDR3: TGTGCCAGCAGCTTACGGGGACTAGCGGGAATTAACAATGAGCAGTTCTTC.

The chain employs TRBV2 and TRBJ1-5, with D perhaps TRBD1 (5 bases). The CDR3 totals 14 residues. V lost 2 bases, J lost 1 base, and 6 bases lay in between. Germline loops: CDR1 SNHLY, CDR2 FYNNEI. The CDR3 DNA follows: TGTGCCAGCAGTGAATGGGGCAGCAATCAGCCCCAGCATTTT. It specifies CASSEWGSNQPQHF.

There are a few counts of this clone. V and J are TRBV9 and TRBJ1-3; 7 nucleotides line up with TRBD1. The CDR3 length is 15 residues. V was clipped by 2 bases and J by 3 bases; unmatched bases: 5. Germline-derived CDR1 and CDR2 are SGDLS and YYNGEE. CDR3 residues: CASSVQGGGGNTIYF. The CDR3 DNA is TGTGCCAGCAGCGTTCAGGGGGGAGGTGGAAACACCATATATTTT. Full variable domain (outside the CDR3, taken from reference TRBV9 and TRBJ1-3): DSGVTQTPKHLITATGQRVTLRCSPRSGDLSVYWYQQSLDQGLQFLIQYYNGEERAKGNILERFSAQQFPDLHSELNLSSLELGDSALYFCASSVQGGGGNTIYFGEGSWLTVV.

The rearrangement uses TRBV4-2 and TRBJ2-7; D may be TRBD2 (5 bases). The ends were cut back, 0 bases at V and 4 bases at J, with 13 bases in the middle. The CDR3 consists of 15 residues. The germline CDR1 and CDR2 sequences are LGHNA and YNFKEQ. The CDR3 sequence is CASSQEWWELYEQYF. The CDR3 DNA reads TGTGCCAGCAGCCAAGAGTGGTGGGAGTTATACGAGCAGTACTTC.

The chain has TRBV4-2 and TRBJ1-6, with D perhaps matching TRBD1 (6 bases). This CDR3 comprises 18 residues. CDR1 and CDR2 (germline): LGHNA, YNFKEQ. V was clipped by 3 bases and J by 0 bases, with 15 bases between them. In DNA form, the CDR3 reads TGTGCCAGCAGCCAGGACAGCATAACCCTCTCCTATAATTCACCCCTCCACTTT. Translation: CASSQDSITLSYNSPLHF.

The rearrangement joins TRBV6-5 to TRBJ1-2; TRBD1 is a possible D gene (6 bases). The CDR3 runs 14 residues. CDR1 and CDR2 from the germline V gene are MNHEY and SVGAGI. Trimming stripped 6 bases from V and 2 bases from J, with 13 bases between. The CDR3 loop is CASRPGHLNYGYTF. CDR3 nucleotide sequence: TGTGCCAGCAGACCGGGACACCTAAACTATGGCTACACCTTC.

The rearrangement uses TRBV15 and TRBJ2-3; 8 bases match TRBD1. V trimming: 0 bases; J trimming: 2 bases; junction bases outside the gene matches: 4. CDR3 size: 16 residues. Germline V gene sequence: CDR1 LNHNV, CDR2 YYDKDF (reference sequence). CDR3 in amino acids: CATSRDEGQVTDTQYF. DNA of the CDR3: TGTGCCACCAGCAGAGATGAGGGACAGGTCACAGATACGCAGTATTTT.

This sequence joins TRBV10-3 and TRBJ1-2; perhaps TRBD1 as D (6 bases). The germline CDR1 and CDR2 sequences are ENHRY and SYGVKD. V was clipped by 1 base and J by 3 bases, with 9 bases between them. CDR3 length: 14 residues. The CDR3 DNA reads as TGTGCCATCAGTGAGTACAGGGTTGACTATGGCTACACCTTC. Translation: CAISEYRVDYGYTF.